The 31 T cell receptor beta chains in this list originate from one sample, sequenced in a study of blood T cell repertoires in COVID-19. The table came from immunoSEQ multiplex PCR; TCRdb's copy has only in-frame clones and leaves some out. Of roughly 190,000 clones in the sample, around 82% were seen once. Input material: peripheral blood. The source is a man between 45 and 60 years old with active or convalescent COVID-19.

The V gene is TRBV2, the J gene TRBJ1-5, with D perhaps matching TRBD1 (6 bases). V was trimmed by 0 bases and J by 7 bases, leaving 13 bases between them. CDR1 is SNHLY, CDR2 FYNNEI, per germline. CDR3 size: 15 residues. CDR3 DNA: TGTGCCAGCAGTGAAGCCGGGTCAGGGGTACAGCCCCAGCATTTT. Amino acids: CASSEAGSGVQPQHF.

The chain links TRBV6-6 to TRBJ1-5, with D unresolved. The CDR3 extends over 12 amino acids. V dropped 2 bases and J dropped 7 bases, with 6 bases sitting between them. Germline V gene lookup returns CDR1 MNHNY and CDR2 SVGAGI (reference sequence). In nucleotides, the CDR3 is TGTGCCAGCAGTTACGCGGGCCAGCCCCAGCATTTT. Protein: CASSYAGQPQHF.

This chain uses TRBV7-9 with TRBJ1-4; TRBD1 matches 10 bases. Germline CDR1 reads SEHNR; CDR2 reads FQNEAQ (reference sequence). The CDR3 sequence is 15 residues long. Trimming cost V 2 bases and J 8 bases; bases outside gene matches: 5. The CDR3 DNA reads TGTGCCAGCAGCTTAAGGACAGGGGGACAAGAAAAACTGTTTTTT. This encodes CASSLRTGGQEKLFF.

J is TRBJ1-2 and V is TRBV5-6, with 7 bases matching TRBD1. Trimming took 2 bases from V and 8 from J; bases not matched to a gene: 3. The CDR3 is 12 residues long. Germline V gene lookup returns CDR1 SGHDT and CDR2 YYEEEE. CDR3 residues: CASSFTGVGYTF. The CDR3, as DNA: TGTGCCAGCAGCTTCACAGGGGTCGGCTACACCTTC.

This rearrangement joins TRBV19 to TRBJ2-5; 7 nucleotides line up with TRBD2. V lost 4 bases and J lost 0; bases outside the gene matches: 5. This CDR3 is 15 amino acids long. Germline-derived CDR1 and CDR2 are LNHDA and SQIVND (reference sequence). The CDR3 protein is CASSSPRGDQETQYF. DNA of the CDR3: TGTGCCAGTAGTAGCCCTCGGGGGGACCAAGAGACCCAGTACTTC.

J is TRBJ2-5 and V is TRBV4-1; D unclear. The CDR3 is made up of 14 amino acids. Trimming cost V 1 base and J 2 bases, with 8 bases left between them. Germline V gene sequence: CDR1 MGHRA, CDR2 YSYEKL. CDR3 in DNA: TGCGCCAGCAGCCAAGCGCTCAGGCAAGAGACCCAGTACTTC. It yields the protein CASSQALRQETQYF.

CDR3 in DNA: TGCGCCAGCAGCCTAGGACAGACATCAACTAATGAAAAACTGTTTTTT. It yields the protein CASSLGQTSTNEKLFF. This chain uses TRBV5-1 with TRBJ1-4; possibly TRBD1 for D (6 bases). There are 16 residues in the CDR3. From germline, CDR1 is SGHRS and CDR2 YFSETQ. Trimming removed 4 bases at V and 0 bases at J, with 13 bases between. The whole variable domain, filled in from reference TRBV5-1 and TRBJ1-4, reads KAGVTQTPRYLIKTRGQQVTLSCSPISGHRSVSWYQQTPGQGLQFLFEYFSETQRNKGNFPGRFSGRQFSNSRSEMNVSTLELGDSALYLCASSLGQTSTNEKLFFGSGTQLSVL.

This clone has just one count. The CDR3 here is CARGGEGPHEQYF. The CDR3 DNA follows: TGTGCCCGCGGGGGGGAGGGCCCCCACGAGCAGTACTTC. The chain couples TRBV9 to TRBJ2-7, with 9 bases fitting TRBD2. The CDR3 extends over 13 amino acids. V shed 10 bases and J 5 bases; nucleotides not matched to a gene: 10. Germline CDR1 is SGDLS and CDR2 is YYNGEE.

This clone was seen just once. The chain carries TRBV18 and TRBJ2-1; TRBD2 matches at 9 bases. Trimming removed 3 bases from V and 13 bases from J; junction bases left unmatched: 4. The CDR3 covers 12 residues. Germline loops: CDR1 KGHSH, CDR2 LQKENI. DNA for the CDR3: TGTGCCAGCTCACCCGTAGCGGGAGATCAGTTCTTC. Protein product: CASSPVAGDQFF.

This chain joins TRBV5-1 and TRBJ2-2, with D possibly being TRBD2 (6 bases). This CDR3 is 15 amino acids long. The V end lost 8 bases, the J end lost 1 base, and 15 bases lay between the germline ends. Germline values: CDR1 SGHRS, CDR2 YFSETQ. The CDR3 nucleotides are TGCGCCAGTAATCCCGGGACTGTGAACACCGGGGAGCTGTTTTTT. This encodes CASNPGTVNTGELFF.

In this sample, this clone turned up many times. J is TRBJ1-1 and V is TRBV27; weak D call: TRBD1 (5 bases). Germline CDR1 and CDR2: MNHEY and SMNVEV (reference sequence). V lost 2 bases, J lost 0 bases, and 10 bases lay in between. CDR3 size: 15 residues. CDR3 in amino acids: CASSLGRGLNTEAFF. In DNA, the CDR3 is TGTGCCAGCAGTTTAGGGAGGGGACTGAACACTGAAGCTTTCTTT.

The chain recombines TRBV11-2 with TRBJ1-6, with 10 bases lining up with TRBD1. CDR3 length equals 15 residues. Trimming removed 1 base from V and 9 bases from J; junction bases left unmatched: 3. From germline, CDR1 is SGHAT and CDR2 FQNNGV. The CDR3 sequence is CASSLAGTGVSPLHF. The DNA of the CDR3 is TGTGCCAGCAGCTTAGCAGGGACAGGGGTTTCACCCCTCCACTTT. Full variable domain (missing parts from reference TRBV11-2 and TRBJ1-6): EAGVAQSPRYKIIEKRQSVAFWCNPISGHATLYWYQQILGQGPKLLIQFQNNGVVDDSQLPKDRFSAERLKGVDSTLKIQPAKLEDSAVYLCASSLAGTGVSPLHFGNGTRLTVT.

Comment on this clone: The same CDR3 also results from other DNA sequences found in this sample. The rearrangement uses TRBV13 and TRBJ1-3; D unclear. Trimming took off 1 base at V and 4 bases at J, with 2 bases between the two ends. Germline V gene sequence: CDR1 PRHDT, CDR2 FYEKMQ (reference sequence). CDR3 length: 12 residues. CDR3 sequence (DNA): TGTGCCAGCAGCTTAGCAGGAAACACCATATATTTT. Protein sequence: CASSLAGNTIYF.

The chain uses TRBV5-6 and TRBJ2-3, with 11 bases lining up with TRBD2. From germline, CDR1 is SGHDT and CDR2 YYEEEE. The CDR3 sequence is 16 residues long. The V segment lost 4 bases and the J segment 6 bases; nucleotides outside the gene matches: 10. The CDR3 region has the DNA TGTGCCAGCAGCCCGACTAGCGGGGCTACCTGGGATACGCAGTATTTT. It is translated as CASSPTSGATWDTQYF.

The chain employs TRBV18 and TRBJ1-5; a possible D gene is TRBD1 (6 bases). Between the trimmed V and J ends, which lost 2 bases and 5 bases, there was a span of 13 bases. Germline loops: CDR1 KGHSH, CDR2 LQKENI. The CDR3 loop spans 15 amino acids. The CDR3: CASSPVTGRDQPQHF. CDR3 bases: TGTGCCAGCTCACCAGTAACAGGGAGGGATCAGCCCCAGCATTTT.

The rearrangement links TRBV7-9 to TRBJ1-2; D possibly corresponds to TRBD1 (6 bases). CDR3 length: 12 amino acids. Trimming pared 5 bases from V and 4 bases from J, leaving 8 bases between. Germline-derived CDR1 and CDR2 are SEHNR and FQNEAQ (reference sequence). The CDR3 DNA follows: TGTGCCAGCAGCGAGGACAGCTATGGCTACACCTTC. Translated, it gives CASSEDSYGYTF.

The chain combines TRBV7-2 with TRBJ2-7; a weak D match, TRBD1 (6 bases). Trimming removed 3 bases at V and 5 bases at J, with 17 bases between. CDR1 is SGHTA, CDR2 FQGNSA, per germline. CDR3 length: 15 residues. CDR3 loop: CASSLLTGLMDEQYF. The CDR3 DNA sequence: TGTGCCAGCAGCTTGTTGACAGGCCTGATGGACGAGCAGTACTTC. The complete variable domain, with remaining parts taken from reference TRBV7-2 and TRBJ2-7, reads GAGVSQSPSNKVTEKGKDVELRCDPISGHTALYWYRQSLGQGLEFLIYFQGNSAPDKSGLPSDRFSAERTGGSVSTLTIQRTQQEDSAVYLCASSLLTGLMDEQYFGPGTRLTVT.

This chain joins TRBV10-3 and TRBJ1-2; tentative D call: TRBD1 (5 bases). V was shortened by 4 bases and J by 4 bases, with 10 bases between the two germline ends. CDR3 length: 13 residues. Germline V gene lookup returns CDR1 ENHRY and CDR2 SYGVKD. The CDR3 loop is CAISAGPAYGYTF. The CDR3 DNA reads as TGTGCCATCAGTGCAGGGCCAGCCTATGGCTACACCTTC.

The chain recombines TRBV9 with TRBJ2-4; D is unclear. V was shortened by 3 bases and J by 1 base, with 8 bases between the two germline ends. Germline V gene lookup returns CDR1 SGDLS and CDR2 YYNGEE. There are 14 residues in the CDR3. For the CDR3, the DNA is TGTGCCAGCAGCGCTACAGTGGCCAAAAACATTCAGTACTTC. It is translated as CASSATVAKNIQYF.

The chain carries TRBV3-1 (or the pseudogene TRBV3-2) and TRBJ1-4, with D possibly matching TRBD1 (6 bases). Germline lookup yields CDR1 LGHDT and CDR2 YNNKEL (reference sequence). The length of the CDR3 is 12 residues. V dropped 5 bases and J dropped 7 bases, with 8 bases sitting between them. CDR3 DNA sequence: TGTGCCAGCAGCGCCAGGGGTGAAAAACTGTTTTTT. This codes for CASSARGEKLFF.

The chain uses TRBV30 and TRBJ2-3; weak D call: TRBD2 (6 bases). Between the trimmed V and J ends, which lost 0 bases and 2 bases, there was a span of 12 bases. From germline, CDR1 is GTSNPN and CDR2 SVGIG (reference sequence). This CDR3 comprises 15 residues. DNA of the CDR3: TGTGCCTGGAGTGTAGGGCTAGCGTTCACAGATACGCAGTATTTT. This encodes CAWSVGLAFTDTQYF.

The chain recombines TRBV18 with TRBJ2-1; D unclear. V was shortened by 0 bases and J by 6 bases, with 15 bases between the two germline ends. The germline CDR1 and CDR2 sequences are KGHSH and LQKENI. CDR3 length: 16 residues. CDR3 in DNA: TGTGCCAGCTCACCACCTGGCAGAGAGGTGAGCAATGAGCAGTTCTTC. The encoded protein is CASSPPGREVSNEQFF.

The chain combines TRBV7-8 with TRBJ1-5; TRBD1 matches 7 bases. CDR1 is SGHVS and CDR2 is FQNEAQ in the germline V gene. This CDR3 contains 14 residues. V gave up 1 base and J gave up 7 bases; unmatched junction bases: 4. CDR3 bases: TGTGCCAGCAGCTTAGGAGGGGGCCGACAGCCCCAGCATTTT. It codes for CASSLGGGRQPQHF.

This clone was counted a few times. The chain has TRBV4-3 and TRBJ2-5; the match to TRBD2 covers 9 bases. V shed 2 bases, J shed 5 bases, and the junction held 12 bases outside the gene matches. This CDR3 has 17 amino acids. CDR1 and CDR2 from the germline V gene are LGHNA and YSLEER. Here the CDR3 reads CASSQFRAGGPGETQYF. CDR3 DNA sequence: TGCGCCAGCAGCCAATTCAGGGCGGGGGGGCCAGGCGAGACCCAGTACTTC.

CDR3: CASSSGGAYNEQFF. For the CDR3, the DNA is TGTGCCAGCAGTTCGGGGGGGGCCTACAATGAGCAGTTCTTC. The chain uses TRBV3-1 (or the pseudogene TRBV3-2) and TRBJ2-1; the match to TRBD2 covers 8 bases. V lost 6 bases to trimming and J lost 2 bases; unmatched junction nucleotides: 3. Germline assignment: CDR1 LGHDT and CDR2 YNNKEL (reference sequence). The CDR3 runs 14 residues.

J is TRBJ1-4 and V is TRBV5-1; 9 bases fit TRBD1. Germline V gives CDR1 SGHRS, CDR2 YFSETQ. Germline trimming cut 4 bases from V and 5 bases from J; bases unmatched to any gene: 3. The CDR3 runs to 14 residues. This CDR3 is CASSLGTGNEKLFF. The DNA of the CDR3 is TGCGCCAGCAGCCTCGGGACAGGGAATGAAAAACTGTTTTTT.

The V call is TRBV29-1, the J call TRBJ1-3; no clear D. Germline V gives CDR1 SQVTM, CDR2 ANQGSEA. V lost 2 bases and J lost 0, with 8 bases in between. The CDR3 has 14 amino acids. CDR3 region: CSVELGASGNTIYF. CDR3 in DNA: TGCAGCGTTGAACTGGGAGCCTCTGGAAACACCATATATTTT. The variable domain in full, completed from reference TRBV29-1 and TRBJ1-3, reads SAVISQKPSRDICQRGTSLTIQCQVDSQVTMMFWYRQQPGQSLTLIATANQGSEATYESGFVIDKFPISRPNLTFSTLTVSNMSPEDSSIYLCSVELGASGNTIYFGEGSWLTVV.

With regard to this clone: Germline and junction disagree at one end, which may indicate a read error. This rearrangement joins TRBV7-2 to TRBJ2-2; tentatively, D is TRBD2 (6 bases). CDR1 and CDR2 (germline): SGHTA, FQGNSA. The CDR3 has 11 amino acids. The CDR3 nucleotides are TGTGCCAGCAGCTTAGCGGGGGGGCTGTTTTTT. This codes for CASSLAGGLFF.

The chain recombines TRBV6-5 with TRBJ2-2; no clear D gene. This CDR3 contains 15 residues. Between the trimmed V and J ends, which lost 1 base and 3 bases, there was a span of 9 bases. Per germline, CDR1 MNHEY and CDR2 SVGAGI. Written as DNA, the CDR3 is TGTGCCAGCAGTTACTGGCAGGCAGACACCGGGGAGCTGTTTTTT. This gives the protein CASSYWQADTGELFF.

A word on this clone: A junction boundary mismatches the germline segment, possibly from a read error. The genes are TRBV28 and TRBJ1-2; the match to TRBD1 covers 10 bases. CDR3 length: 13 amino acids. Looked up from germline, CDR1 is MDHEN and CDR2 is SYDVKM. This CDR3 is CASSSTGQGTDLF. In DNA, the CDR3 is TGTGCCAGCAGTTCAACGGGACAGGGGACTGACCTCTTC.

This chain connects TRBV9 to TRBJ2-2; 7 bases are a match to TRBD1. The CDR3 sequence is 15 residues long. The junction had 8 bases not matched to a gene; V was cut back by 4 bases and J by 5 bases. Looked up from germline, CDR1 is SGDLS and CDR2 is YYNGEE. In DNA, the CDR3 is TGTGCCAGCAGCCTACAGGGGCATAGGACCGGGGAGCTGTTTTTT. Amino acid sequence: CASSLQGHRTGELFF.